This T cell receptor beta chain appears in the sequencing data of a study of CD8+CD57+ T cells in acquired aplastic anemia. Notes on the study in general: Roughly 27 shared CD8+ CDR3s appeared highly expressed within patients' immunodominant clones. Researchers reported that CD8+ Simpson's diversity was not significantly different in patients versus controls.

This clonotype was picked up many times. Its antigen is not known. Genomic DNA provided the template from which TCR beta VDJ and CDR3 profiles were obtained. A single record per CDR3 protein comes from TCRdb applying MiXCR to the reads. This sample has roughly 61,000 distinct CDR3 sequences, with about 50% found just once. Trimming pared 3 bases from V and 6 bases from J, leaving 17 bases between. The CDR3 runs to 15 residues. Per the germline V gene, CDR1 is MDHEN and CDR2 is SYDVKM. Specimen: sorted CD4+, CD8+, or CD8+CD57+ T cells (not recorded which) from PBMCs. The TCR originated in a human donor in good health, serving as a control. The V call is TRBV28, the J call TRBJ1-1, with a possible D match to TRBD1 (5 bases). The CDR3 region is CASSLGTSGSSEAFF. In DNA form, the CDR3 reads TGTGCCAGCAGTTTGGGGACGAGTGGGAGCTCTGAAGCTTTCTTT.